This TCR beta chain is from a study of T-cell memory formation after mild COVID-19. On the study more broadly: Largely donor-specific TCR clusters were found. Study outcomes and limitations: Clones that got smaller from day 15 to 85 had even CD4/CD8, while clones growing later tipped toward CD4+.

CDR3 size: 13 residues. The ends were cut back, 7 bases at V and 0 bases at J, with 10 bases in the middle. In germline, CDR1 is MNHEY, CDR2 SMNVEV (reference sequence). Researchers used 5'RACE with constant-segment primers to make TCR alpha and TCR beta cDNA libraries that carry sample barcodes and UMIs. One entry per CDR3 protein results from TCRdb running MiXCR on the 5' RACE reads. This sample has approximately 350,000 distinct CDR3 sequences, with over 10% found just once. This clonotype has ten or more counts. Its specificity is not known. The receptor was isolated from a man younger than 30 who had mild COVID-19 (a few samples of this study predate the infection). Cell type and time point are not known. The genes are TRBV27 and TRBJ2-7, with D possibly matching TRBD2 (7 bases). The sequencing sample was made of PBMCs or a T cell subset sorted from them (not recorded which). The CDR3 sequence: CASMGGASYEQYF. The CDR3 nucleotides are TGTGCCAGCATGGGGGGGGCCTCCTACGAGCAGTACTTC.